What follows are 28 T cell receptor beta chains derived from one specimen sequenced in a study of blood T cell repertoires in COVID-19. Libraries were prepared by immunoSEQ multiplex PCR; TCRdb keeps only in-frame clonotypes and omits some of them. The profile shows about 120,000 clones, 75% to 90% of them singletons. The sample was peripheral blood. All receptors derive from a man aged 65 to 79 with active or convalescent COVID-19.

The V and J genes are TRBV12-2 and TRBJ2-1; the D segment call TRBD2 is taken from the table without a DNA check. TRBV12-2 is deemed a pseudogene. The CDR3 is made up of 17 amino acids. The CDR3 DNA reads TGTGCAAGTCGCTTAGCGAGACTAGCGAATTCCTACAATGAGCAGTTCTTC. This encodes CASRLARLANSYNEQFF.

The CDR3 protein is CASEGSRGNEQFF. The CDR3, as DNA: TGTGCCAGCGAAGGAAGCCGAGGGAATGAGCAGTTCTTC. This chain joins TRBV6-6 and TRBJ2-1; possible D gene TRBD2, 5 bases. The V gene lost 8 bases and the J gene lost 7 bases, with 15 bases spanning the gap. Germline assignment: CDR1 MNHNY and CDR2 SVGAGI (reference sequence). CDR3 length: 13 amino acids.

The chain employs TRBV28 and TRBJ2-7; 10 bases match TRBD1. The junction had 9 bases not matched to a gene; V was cut back by 1 base and J by 0 bases. Germline V CDR1 and CDR2: MDHEN, SYDVKM. The CDR3 loop spans 18 amino acids. CDR3 residues: CASSLLGGTGAFSYEQYF. DNA for the CDR3: TGTGCCAGCAGTTTATTGGGGGGGACAGGGGCATTCTCCTACGAGCAGTACTTC.

For this clone: The sample holds other DNA sequences that translate to the same CDR3. The chain joins TRBV5-1 to TRBJ1-6; 8 positions match TRBD1. Losses at the gene ends were 0 bases for V and 7 bases for J; bases not matched to a gene: 3. The V gene's germline CDR1 is SGHRS and CDR2 YFSETQ. This CDR3 has 15 residues. CDR3 residues: CASSLAGTGNSPLHF. CDR3 bases: TGCGCCAGCAGCTTGGCCGGGACAGGAAATTCACCCCTCCACTTT.

This clone was seen just once. V and J are TRBV6-4 and TRBJ2-3, with 10 bases that match TRBD2. Losses at the gene ends were 10 bases for V and 4 bases for J; bases not matched to a gene: 17. This CDR3 comprises 17 residues. The V gene's germline CDR1 is MRHNA and CDR2 SNTAGT. This chain's CDR3 is CATLIGTSVKCADTQYF. The DNA for the CDR3 is TGTGCCACCCTGATCGGGACTAGCGTTAAGTGCGCAGATACGCAGTATTTT.

A single count supports this clone. DNA for the CDR3: TGTGCCAGCAGTAGGGGGATCGATCAGCCCCAGCATTTT. Its translation: CASSRGIDQPQHF. The gene calls are TRBV6-5 and TRBJ1-5, with D possibly TRBD1 on 6 matching bases. The length of the CDR3 is 13 residues. The germline V gene encodes CDR1 MNHEY and CDR2 SVGAGI. The germline V and J ends were trimmed by 5 bases and 5 bases, with 10 bases remaining between them.

This clone was counted a single time. CDR3 sequence: CASSYFTGVATNEKLFF. CDR3 nucleotide sequence: TGCGCCAGCAGCTATTTCACAGGCGTTGCAACTAATGAAAAACTGTTTTTT. V gene TRBV4-1 combines with J gene TRBJ1-4; tentatively, D is TRBD1 (5 bases). CDR1 MGHRA and CDR2 YSYEKL come from the germline V gene. The CDR3 runs 17 residues. Deletions cut 5 bases from V and 0 bases from J, with 16 bases between.

The genes are TRBV5-6 and TRBJ1-1; D unclear. Deletions cut 0 bases from V and 7 bases from J, with 10 bases between. CDR1 SGHDT and CDR2 YYEEEE come from the germline V gene. The CDR3 is 13 amino acids. The CDR3 DNA sequence: TGTGCCAGCAGCTTGGCATGGCAGGATGAAGCTTTCTTT. Residues: CASSLAWQDEAFF.

The chain carries TRBV18 and TRBJ1-5; 8 bases are a match to TRBD1. V dropped 3 bases and J dropped 2; count of bases not matched to a gene: 6. Germline lookup yields CDR1 KGHSH and CDR2 LQKENI. CDR3 size: 16 residues. The CDR3 sequence: CASSPRVTGGNQPQHF. The CDR3 DNA follows: TGTGCCAGCTCACCCCGGGTGACAGGGGGCAATCAGCCCCAGCATTTT.

The V and J genes are TRBV19 and TRBJ1-1; 7 bases fit TRBD1. Germline trimming cut 10 bases from V and 10 bases from J; bases unmatched to any gene: 9. Germline assignment: CDR1 LNHDA and CDR2 SQIVND (reference sequence). CDR3 length equals 11 residues. The CDR3 nucleotides read TGTGCCACAACCAGGGGGGCAGGAGCTTTCTTT. Amino acid sequence: CATTRGAGAFF.

This chain joins TRBV19 and TRBJ1-5, with D possibly matching TRBD1 (6 bases). In germline, CDR1 is LNHDA, CDR2 SQIVND (reference sequence). The CDR3 runs to 14 residues. Trimming pared 5 bases from V and 4 bases from J, leaving 12 bases between. CDR3 residues: CASSLDSDNQPQHF. CDR3 DNA: TGTGCCAGTAGTCTGGACAGCGATAATCAGCCCCAGCATTTT.

The chain combines TRBV2 with TRBJ2-5, with 8 bases identical to TRBD1. Trimming took 5 bases from V and 5 from J; bases not matched to a gene: 7. The germline V gene encodes CDR1 SNHLY and CDR2 FYNNEI. This CDR3 comprises 14 residues. The CDR3 is CASSSQGAGETQYF. In DNA form, the CDR3 reads TGTGCCAGCAGTTCTCAGGGGGCAGGGGAGACCCAGTACTTC. Variable domain in full (rest from reference TRBV2 and TRBJ2-5): EPEVTQTPSHQVTQMGQEVILRCVPISNHLYFYWYRQILGQKVEFLVSFYNNEISEKSEIFDDQFSVERPDGSNFTLKIRSTKLEDSAMYFCASSSQGAGETQYFGPGTRLLVL.

This clone has only one observation. The V call is TRBV21-1, the J call TRBJ2-1; the table calls TRBD2, which could not be checked here. TRBV21-1 is noted as a pseudogene. This CDR3 has 14 residues. CDR3 protein: CATPGGSSYNEQFF. CDR3 nucleotide sequence: TGTGCCACCCCGGGAGGAAGCTCCTACAATGAGCAGTTCTTC.

This sequence joins TRBV11-2 and TRBJ2-3, with TRBD2 matching 8 bases. The CDR3 consists of 15 residues. V gave up 5 bases and J gave up 4 bases; unmatched junction bases: 8. Per germline, CDR1 SGHAT and CDR2 FQNNGV. The DNA of the CDR3 is TGTGCCAGCAGCCGGAGCGGGAGTTTCTCAGATACGCAGTATTTT. This translates into CASSRSGSFSDTQYF.

The rearrangement uses TRBV7-2 and TRBJ2-7; the match to TRBD2 covers 8 bases. Germline V gene lookup returns CDR1 SGHTA and CDR2 FQGNSA. This CDR3 spans 17 amino acids. Trimming at V came to 5 bases and at J to 6 bases, leaving 18 bases not matched to a gene. This CDR3 is CASSLSRDSGKGGEQYF. CDR3 nucleotide sequence: TGTGCCAGCAGCCTTTCCCGGGATAGCGGGAAAGGGGGCGAGCAGTACTTC.

This chain joins TRBV28 and TRBJ1-2; TRBD1 aligns across 8 bases. Germline loops: CDR1 MDHEN, CDR2 SYDVKM. This CDR3 is 14 amino acids long. The V segment lost 5 bases and the J segment 4 bases; nucleotides outside the gene matches: 6. CDR3: CASSTGQGFYGYTF. The CDR3 DNA sequence: TGTGCCAGCAGTACCGGACAGGGTTTCTATGGCTACACCTTC.

V usage is TRBV18 and J usage is TRBJ1-2; no firm D call. Trimming took off 1 base at V and 6 bases at J, with 12 bases between the two ends. This CDR3 has 14 residues. Germline V lookup: CDR1 KGHSH, CDR2 LQKENI. The CDR3 loop is CASSPRAEDHGYTF. Written as DNA, the CDR3 is TGTGCCAGCTCACCACGCGCGGAGGATCATGGCTACACCTTC.

The chain uses TRBV6-5 and TRBJ2-3; 7 positions agree with TRBD2. The CDR3 extends over 14 amino acids. The ends lost 7 bases at V and 2 bases at J; junction bases unmatched: 6. In germline, CDR1 is MNHEY, CDR2 SVGAGI. The CDR3, as DNA: TGTGCCAGCAATTCGGGGGGAGCCACAGATACGCAGTATTTT. Encoded protein: CASNSGGATDTQYF.

This rearrangement joins TRBV18 to TRBJ2-3; 7 nucleotides agree with TRBD2. CDR1 is KGHSH and CDR2 is LQKENI in the germline V gene. Trimming at V came to 6 bases and at J to 3 bases, leaving 12 bases not matched to a gene. CDR3 length: 16 residues. CDR3 loop: CASSPQRGSGTDTQYF. For the CDR3, the DNA is TGTGCCAGCTCGCCTCAGCGCGGGAGCGGAACAGATACGCAGTATTTT.

The rearrangement uses TRBV5-4 and TRBJ1-1; tentatively, D is TRBD1 (6 bases). Germline V gives CDR1 SGHNT, CDR2 YYREEE (reference sequence). The CDR3 is 15 residues long. Trimming stripped 4 bases from V and 0 bases from J, with 13 bases between. This CDR3 reads CASSKRQDLNTEAFF. The CDR3 DNA reads as TGTGCCAGCAGCAAGCGACAGGATTTGAACACTGAAGCTTTCTTT.

The chain carries TRBV5-6 and TRBJ1-5, with 9 nucleotides matching TRBD1. CDR1 is SGHDT, CDR2 YYEEEE, per germline. V lost 4 bases to trimming and J lost 4 bases; unmatched junction nucleotides: 6. This CDR3 has 15 residues. Written as DNA, the CDR3 is TGTGCCAGCAGCAGAGGGACAGGGATTAATCAGCCCCAGCATTTT. Amino acids: CASSRGTGINQPQHF.

J is TRBJ2-3 and V is TRBV7-2; 11 positions agree with TRBD2. Germline CDR1 and CDR2: SGHTA and FQGNSA. J was trimmed by 4 bases and V by 5 bases; bases with no gene match: 11. The CDR3 is 17 residues long. The chain's CDR3 is CASSVPGRLAGPDTQYF. In nucleotides, the CDR3 is TGTGCCAGCAGCGTTCCGGGTAGACTAGCGGGACCAGATACGCAGTATTTT. Using reference TRBV7-2 and TRBJ2-3 for the parts outside the CDR3, the full variable domain is GAGVSQSPSNKVTEKGKDVELRCDPISGHTALYWYRQSLGQGLEFLIYFQGNSAPDKSGLPSDRFSAERTGGSVSTLTIQRTQQEDSAVYLCASSVPGRLAGPDTQYFGPGTRLTVL.

The V call is TRBV28, the J call TRBJ2-3; D uncertain. Trimming removed 7 bases from V and 8 bases from J, with 13 bases in between. The CDR3 covers 12 residues. CDR1 MDHEN and CDR2 SYDVKM come from the germline V gene. CDR3 sequence (DNA): TGTGCCAGCACCGCCGACACGAGTACGCAGTATTTT. Translation: CASTADTSTQYF. The variable domain in full, with the rest retrieved from reference TRBV28 and TRBJ2-3, is DVKVTQSSRYLVKRTGEKVFLECVQDMDHENMFWYRQDPGLGLRLIYFSYDVKMKEKGDIPEGYSVSREKKERFSLILESASTNQTSMYLCASTADTSTQYFGPGTRLTVL.

The V and J genes are TRBV7-2 and TRBJ2-7; 9 bases align to TRBD2. The CDR3 totals 16 residues. Germline V gives CDR1 SGHTA, CDR2 FQGNSA. V gave up 5 bases and J gave up 5 bases; unmatched junction bases: 13. The CDR3 spells CASSTAGLALVHEQYF. The CDR3 DNA reads as TGTGCCAGCAGCACCGCTGGACTAGCGCTCGTCCACGAGCAGTACTTC.

This chain joins TRBV21-1 and TRBJ2-7; TRBD1 reflects the table's D call only, with no check against the DNA. TRBV21-1 is tagged as a pseudogene. CDR3 length equals 14 residues. The CDR3, as DNA: TGTGCCAGCAGCAAAGTAGGACAGGGAGGGGGTGTGTACTTC. Protein product: CASSKVGQGGGVYF.

This sequence joins TRBV6-1 and TRBJ1-3; the D gene is possibly TRBD1 (6 bases). This CDR3 is 15 amino acids long. Germline V gives CDR1 MNHNS, CDR2 SASEGT. V gave up 3 bases and J gave up 2 bases, with 11 bases separating them. CDR3 sequence: CASSENRAPGNTIYF. The CDR3, as DNA: TGTGCCAGCAGTGAGAACAGGGCGCCTGGAAACACCATATATTTT.

V usage is TRBV7-2 and J usage is TRBJ2-7; 11 nucleotides align to TRBD1. The CDR3 loop spans 16 amino acids. From germline, CDR1 is SGHTA and CDR2 FQGNSA. V shed 3 bases, J shed 5 bases, and the junction held 9 bases outside the gene matches. The CDR3 spells CASSLTTGTGGHEQYF. The DNA of the CDR3 is TGTGCCAGCAGCTTGACCACCGGGACAGGGGGACACGAGCAGTACTTC.

V gene TRBV11-3 combines with J gene TRBJ2-1; 9 bases are shared with TRBD2. This CDR3 comprises 16 residues. CDR1 and CDR2 (germline): SGHNT, YENEEA. Trimming cost V 0 bases and J 7 bases; bases outside gene matches: 7. CDR3 sequence: CASSLDGSGRGNEQFF. The CDR3 region has the DNA TGTGCCAGCAGCTTAGATGGTAGCGGGAGAGGGAATGAGCAGTTCTTC.